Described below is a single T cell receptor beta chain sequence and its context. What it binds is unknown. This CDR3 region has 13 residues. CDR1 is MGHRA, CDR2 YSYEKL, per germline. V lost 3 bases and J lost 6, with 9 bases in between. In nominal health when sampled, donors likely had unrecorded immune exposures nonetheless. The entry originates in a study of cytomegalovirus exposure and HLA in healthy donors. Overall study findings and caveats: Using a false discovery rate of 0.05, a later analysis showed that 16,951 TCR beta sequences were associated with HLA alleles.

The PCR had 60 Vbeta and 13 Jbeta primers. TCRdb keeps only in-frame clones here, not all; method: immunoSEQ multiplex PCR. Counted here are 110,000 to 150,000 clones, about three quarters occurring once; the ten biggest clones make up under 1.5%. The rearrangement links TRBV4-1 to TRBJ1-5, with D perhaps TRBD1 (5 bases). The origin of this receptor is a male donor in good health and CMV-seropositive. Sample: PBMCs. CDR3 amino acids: CASSQGHGQPQHF. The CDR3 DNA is TGCGCCAGCAGCCAGGGGCACGGTCAGCCCCAGCATTTT.